The 5 T cell receptor beta chains in this list originate from one sample, sequenced in a study of low-dose radiotherapy and immunotherapy resistance in tumors. The sample's time point: after trial treatment. The sample's treatment: LDRT plus nivolumab, ipilimumab, low-dose cyclophosphamide and aspirin (RACIN trial). Gene-specific TRAV and TRBV primers were used for first-strand cDNA, covering alpha and beta chains. For amplifying TCRs, the PCR ran for 15 to 20 cycles with Phusion, which was used together with a constant-region primer and the adapter on the V primers. TCRdb reprocessed the reads via MiXCR and lists one record per CDR3 protein. Of around 100,000 distinct CDR3 sequences in the sample, around 21% were seen once. Here the sequenced sample was PBMCs, taken after low-dose radiotherapy plus immunotherapy. The receptors were gathered from a male donor with prostate cancer.

At least ten counts were recorded for this clonotype. This sequence joins TRBV19 and TRBJ2-3; tentatively, D is TRBD2 (5 bases). This CDR3 has 15 amino acids. Trimming took off 8 bases at V and 0 bases at J, with 15 bases between the two ends. Germline CDR1 LNHDA, CDR2 SQIVND (reference sequence). In nucleotides, the CDR3 is TGTGCCAGTGAGGGTGACTCCTCTAGCACAGATACGCAGTATTTT. It encodes CASEGDSSSTDTQYF.

Note on this clonotype: Only one base separates this from a far larger clonotype, so it likely reflects a read error. The rearrangement joins TRBV11-2 to TRBJ2-1; D possibly corresponds to TRBD2 (5 bases). This CDR3 is 14 amino acids long. Germline V gene data show CDR1 as SGHAT and CDR2 as FQNNGV. Between the trimmed V and J ends, which lost 3 bases and 10 bases, there was a span of 16 bases. CDR3 sequence (DNA): TGTGCCAGCAGCTTTGGACTGGAGCACTACGAGCAGTTCTTC. Its translation: CASSFGLEHYEQFF. The complete variable domain, with remaining parts taken from reference TRBV11-2 and TRBJ2-1, reads EAGVAQSPRYKIIEKRQSVAFWCNPISGHATLYWYQQILGQGPKLLIQFQNNGVVDDSQLPKDRFSAERLKGVDSTLKIQPAKLEDSAVYLCASSFGLEHYEQFFGPGTRLTVL.

This clonotype occurred many times. This sequence joins TRBV27 and TRBJ2-7, with 8 bases identical to TRBD1. The length of the CDR3 is 14 residues. The V segment lost 10 bases and the J segment 3 bases; nucleotides outside the gene matches: 11. Germline V gene sequence: CDR1 MNHEY, CDR2 SMNVEV (reference sequence). The CDR3 DNA is TGTGCCACCAAAAAGGACAGGGAAAACTACGAGCAGTACTTC. This sequence encodes CATKKDRENYEQYF.

The table lists this clonotype with many counts. This chain joins TRBV11-1 and TRBJ1-6; D gene uncertain. The CDR3 length is 16 residues. Trimming removed 3 bases at V and 0 bases at J, with 9 bases between. Germline CDR1 reads SGHAT; CDR2 reads FQDESV (reference sequence). The DNA for the CDR3 is TGTGCCAGCAGCTTTGGAGGGAGCTCCTATAATTCACCCCTCCACTTT. It is translated as CASSFGGSSYNSPLHF.

The genes are TRBV6-1 and TRBJ2-7, with a tentative D call TRBD1 (6 bases). This CDR3 has 14 amino acids. CDR1 MNHNS and CDR2 SASEGT come from the germline V gene. V was cut by 5 bases and J by 7 bases, with 18 bases left in between. CDR3 in DNA: TGTGCCAGCAGTCGAGGGGGTGGGTTCGAGGAGCAGTACTTC. It encodes CASSRGGGFEEQYF.